The present T cell receptor (beta chain) was sequenced within a study of shared clonotypes between healthy human individuals. Each donor was a Caucasian adult residing in Nashville, Tennessee. Study results and limitations: Represented diversity (both genetic and exposure-history) was limited by the small number of donors.

In the source study's methods: There were no quality scores in the junction-only immunoSEQ sequences, so filtering differed. Sequencing was performed with immunoSEQ multiplex PCR; in TCRdb, only in-frame clones are kept and a portion is missing. V and J calls plus clone size are reproduced from that table; the DNA served to infer D and trimming. Among under 1,100,000 clones listed, about 75% were seen once. Points on this clone: Its cognate antigen is unknown.

The V end was cut by 4 bases, the J end by 2 bases, with 9 bases between. The CDR3 consists of 13 residues. Looked up from germline, CDR1 is MNHNS and CDR2 is SASEGT. The receptor's source is a young man in good health. The rearrangement joins TRBV6-1 to TRBJ2-7; D is unclear. The sequencing input was memory CD4+ T cells sorted from blood. Indicated subset: CD45RA-negative fraction. CDR3 sequence (DNA): TGTGCCAGCAGTGGACCCGGCCCCTACGAGCAGTACTTC. This encodes CASSGPGPYEQYF.